These 14 T cell receptor beta chains originate from one sample sequenced in a study of cytomegalovirus exposure and HLA in healthy donors. Sequencing used immunoSEQ multiplex PCR; TCRdb keeps in-frame clones, though not all of them. The table records about 180,000 clones, just under 90% of them present only once. Sequencing was carried out using PBMCs. Every receptor here comes from a woman aged 30 to 39 in good health and CMV-seronegative.

V and J are TRBV10-1 and TRBJ2-1, with D possibly being TRBD1 (6 bases). The CDR3 extends over 13 amino acids. Looked up from germline, CDR1 is WNHNN and CDR2 is SYGVQD (reference sequence). V lost 5 bases and J 9 bases, leaving 14 bases between the germline ends. This CDR3 reads CASSRDNPGEQFF. The CDR3, as DNA: TGCGCCAGCAGTCGGGACAACCCCGGTGAGCAGTTCTTC.

Here the CDR3 DNA reads TGTGCCAGCAGACCGGGGGTATACTACGAGCAGTACTTC. Translation: CASRPGVYYEQYF. V usage is TRBV27 and J usage is TRBJ2-7, with D perhaps TRBD2 (6 bases). CDR1 is MNHEY and CDR2 is SMNVEV in the germline V gene (reference sequence). CDR3 length: 13 amino acids. The ends were cut back, 6 bases at V and 3 bases at J, with 12 bases in the middle.

The rearrangement uses TRBV15 and TRBJ2-2; the match to TRBD1 covers 7 bases. V dropped 0 bases and J dropped 9; count of bases not matched to a gene: 4. There are 14 residues in the CDR3. Germline loops: CDR1 LNHNV, CDR2 YYDKDF (reference sequence). Here the CDR3 DNA reads TGTGCCACCAGCAGAGATTCAGGGGGAAGGGAGCTGTTTTTT. Translated, it gives CATSRDSGGRELFF.

The chain employs TRBV4-1 and TRBJ1-3; TRBD1 might be the D (5 bases). Trimming removed 1 base at V and 2 bases at J, with 6 bases between. Germline values: CDR1 MGHRA, CDR2 YSYEKL. This CDR3 comprises 14 residues. The CDR3 is CASSQGGAGNTIYF. CDR3 nucleotide sequence: TGCGCCAGCAGCCAAGGGGGCGCTGGAAACACCATATATTTT.

The rearrangement joins TRBV19 to TRBJ1-6; perhaps TRBD1 as D (6 bases). Trimming removed 5 bases from V and 10 bases from J, with 24 bases in between. CDR1 and CDR2 (germline): LNHDA, SQIVND (reference sequence). The CDR3 is made up of 17 amino acids. The CDR3 sequence is CASSSAPDRRGKSPLHF. In DNA, the CDR3 is TGTGCCAGTAGTTCTGCCCCAGACAGGAGAGGGAAATCACCCCTCCACTTT.

The rearrangement links TRBV7-2 to TRBJ2-2; D is undetermined. CDR3 length: 15 amino acids. The V gene's germline CDR1 is SGHTA and CDR2 FQGNSA. Trimming shortened V by 0 bases and J by 2 bases, and 7 bases separated the two germline ends. This chain's CDR3 is CASSLASKNTGELFF. The DNA of the CDR3 is TGTGCCAGCAGCTTAGCCAGTAAAAACACCGGGGAGCTGTTTTTT.

V and J are TRBV5-6 and TRBJ1-3; D uncertain. Germline assignment: CDR1 SGHDT and CDR2 YYEEEE. This CDR3 has 16 amino acids. V was trimmed by 3 bases and J by 0 bases, leaving 13 bases between them. The CDR3 nucleotides are TGTGCCAGCAGCTGGAGGACCTTCTCCTCTGGAAACACCATATATTTT. Protein product: CASSWRTFSSGNTIYF.

V and J are TRBV29-1 and TRBJ2-2; tentatively, D is TRBD2 (7 bases). Trimming removed 0 bases from V and 0 bases from J, with 14 bases in between. This CDR3 is 17 amino acids long. The V gene's germline CDR1 is SQVTM and CDR2 ANQGSEA. Here the CDR3 DNA reads TGCAGCGTTGAAGATGGCGGGGGCGGACCGAACACCGGGGAGCTGTTTTTT. Translating it yields CSVEDGGGGPNTGELFF.

The chain uses TRBV7-8 and TRBJ1-1, with D unresolved. The V gene's germline CDR1 is SGHVS and CDR2 FQNEAQ. The CDR3 covers 14 residues. V was pared by 3 bases and J by 5 bases, with 13 bases between. The CDR3 loop is CASSLRSRQTEAFF. The CDR3 DNA sequence: TGTGCCAGCAGCTTGAGGTCGAGGCAAACTGAAGCTTTCTTT.

The genes are TRBV10-1 and TRBJ2-7; TRBD1 aligns across 9 bases. The V gene's germline CDR1 is WNHNN and CDR2 SYGVQD (reference sequence). There are 13 residues in the CDR3. V lost 6 bases to trimming and J lost 5 bases; unmatched junction nucleotides: 5. Here the CDR3 DNA reads TGCGCCAGCAGAGCAACAGGGGGCAACGAGCAGTACTTC. Its protein product is CASRATGGNEQYF.

This clone was observed once. The chain is built from TRBV25-1 and TRBJ2-7, with a weak D call TRBD1 (6 bases). The V gene lost 3 bases and the J gene lost 5 bases, with 20 bases spanning the gap. This CDR3 region has 16 residues. Germline V gene sequence: CDR1 MGHDK, CDR2 SYGVNS. CDR3 protein: CASSELTGMRENEQYF. In DNA form, the CDR3 reads TGTGCCAGCAGTGAGCTAACAGGGATGAGGGAAAACGAGCAGTACTTC.

CDR3 in DNA: TGTGCCACCAGCAGACTGAACAGGGGCGACTCCTACGAGCAGTACTTC. This codes for CATSRLNRGDSYEQYF. This chain uses TRBV15 with TRBJ2-7; 7 positions agree with TRBD1. Germline CDR1 reads LNHNV; CDR2 reads YYDKDF (reference sequence). The CDR3 length is 16 residues. The V segment lost 2 bases and the J segment 0 bases; nucleotides outside the gene matches: 7.

This chain connects TRBV5-6 to TRBJ1-2; 8 bases fit TRBD1. The V segment lost 5 bases and the J segment 3 bases; nucleotides outside the gene matches: 3. The length of the CDR3 is 13 residues. Germline lookup yields CDR1 SGHDT and CDR2 YYEEEE. The CDR3 is CASSEQGDYGYTF. In DNA form, the CDR3 reads TGTGCCAGCAGTGAACAGGGGGACTATGGCTACACCTTC. Combining the CDR3 with reference TRBV5-6 and TRBJ1-2 gives the whole variable domain DAGVTQSPTHLIKTRGQQVTLRCSPKSGHDTVSWYQQALGQGPQFIFQYYEEEERQRGNFPDRFSGHQFPNYSSELNVNALLLGDSALYLCASSEQGDYGYTFGSGTRLTVV.

The V call is TRBV2, the J call TRBJ2-3, with TRBD2 matching over 10 bases. J was trimmed by 2 bases and V by 7 bases; bases with no gene match: 9. CDR3 length: 16 amino acids. The germline V gene has CDR1 SNHLY and CDR2 FYNNEI. CDR3 residues: CASNLLSGGVTDTQYF. Here the CDR3 DNA reads TGTGCCAGCAACCTACTCAGCGGGGGGGTCACAGATACGCAGTATTTT.